One and the same sample provided the 8 T cell receptor beta chains below, sequenced in a study of early T cells in non-severe SARS-CoV-2 infection. TCRdb itself ran the 5' RACE reads through MiXCR, one entry per CDR3 protein. The table records roughly 72,000 distinct CDR3 sequences, more than 10% of them present only once. Material: whole blood. These TCRs come from an adult who was a healthcare worker with PCR-confirmed SARS-CoV-2 infection or an uninfected control (not recorded which).

This clonotype has at least ten counts. The gene calls are TRBV6-2 or TRBV6-3 and TRBJ1-5, with TRBD1 identical over 8 bases. The CDR3 consists of 16 residues. V dropped 0 bases and J dropped 7; count of bases not matched to a gene: 8. The germline V gene has CDR1 MNHEY and CDR2 SVGEGT. CDR3 in amino acids: CASSYSRTGPGQPQHF. The CDR3 region has the DNA TGTGCCAGCAGTTACTCCCGGACAGGGCCGGGACAGCCCCAGCATTTT.

This clonotype showed up many times. J is TRBJ1-1 and V is TRBV5-1; 7 nucleotides line up with TRBD1. V was clipped by 5 bases and J by 0 bases; unmatched bases: 16. The CDR3 spans 18 residues. Germline V gives CDR1 SGHRS, CDR2 YFSETQ. The CDR3, as DNA: TGCGCCAGCAGGGTGGAAGGTTCTTTCCAGGGGGTGAACACTGAAGCTTTCTTT. Its translation: CASRVEGSFQGVNTEAFF.

This chain uses TRBV7-2 with TRBJ1-6, with D uncertain. The length of the CDR3 is 13 residues. The V end lost 5 bases, the J end lost 8 bases, and 10 bases lay between the germline ends. CDR1 is SGHTA, CDR2 FQGNSA, per germline. CDR3 residues: CASSLSVYSPLHF. For the CDR3, the DNA is TGTGCCAGCAGCCTTTCCGTTTATTCACCCCTCCACTTT.

This chain links TRBV9 with TRBJ2-3; D may be TRBD2 (6 bases). Between the trimmed V and J ends, which lost 4 bases and 3 bases, there was a span of 15 bases. The CDR3 is made up of 15 amino acids. Germline assignment: CDR1 SGDLS and CDR2 YYNGEE. The CDR3 here is CASSSRPSDTDTQYF. CDR3 DNA: TGTGCCAGCAGCTCCCGGCCTAGCGATACAGATACGCAGTATTTT.

This clonotype appeared a few times. The rearrangement joins TRBV27 to TRBJ1-1, with D perhaps TRBD1 (5 bases). CDR1 and CDR2 (germline): MNHEY, SMNVEV (reference sequence). There are 13 residues in the CDR3. V was trimmed by 4 bases and J by 3 bases, leaving 9 bases between them. Here the CDR3 DNA reads TGTGCCAGCAGTTACGACAGCTACACTGAAGCTTTCTTT. Its translation: CASSYDSYTEAFF.

The CDR3 bases are TGTGCCAGCAGCCTCTTTACTAGTGACATTCAGTACTTC. Its translation is CASSLFTSDIQYF. V gene TRBV2 combines with J gene TRBJ2-4, with a tentative D call TRBD2 (5 bases). The CDR3 loop spans 13 amino acids. V was cut by 6 bases and J by 8 bases, with 14 bases left in between. Germline assignment: CDR1 SNHLY and CDR2 FYNNEI.

The chain recombines TRBV7-6 with TRBJ1-6; D unclear. The CDR3 totals 16 residues. Trimming removed 5 bases from V and 6 bases from J, with 17 bases in between. Germline-derived CDR1 and CDR2 are SGHVS and FNYEAQ. The CDR3 bases are TGTGCCAGCAGCCCTAGCGCAGGTCAAGCTAATTCACCCCTCCACTTT. Translating gives CASSPSAGQANSPLHF.

This clonotype has more than one count but fewer than ten. The chain has TRBV5-5 and TRBJ1-4; D unclear. Trimming shortened V by 3 bases and J by 0 bases, and 15 bases separated the two germline ends. The germline gives CDR1 SGHKS, CDR2 YYEKEE (reference sequence). The length of the CDR3 is 17 residues. The CDR3 is CASSSRILEATNEKLFF. In DNA, the CDR3 is TGTGCCAGCAGCTCTCGCATTCTAGAGGCAACTAATGAAAAACTGTTTTTT.